The next 11 T cell receptor beta chains were all read from a single sample in a study of pediatric ulcerative colitis. The data were produced by immunoSEQ multiplex PCR, yet TCRdb's version contains in-frame clones alone and is incomplete. The sample shows 30,000 to 45,000 clones, roughly 83% of them seen only once. The sample taken for sequencing was blood. The receptor source for this set is a girl under 18 with moderate ulcerative colitis.

This chain uses TRBV6-1 with TRBJ2-7; D not certain. Germline V gene sequence: CDR1 MNHNS, CDR2 SASEGT. The CDR3 totals 14 residues. Trimming cost V 8 bases and J 1 base, with 15 bases left between them. Here the CDR3 reads CASAFEVGSYEQYF. CDR3 nucleotides: TGTGCCAGCGCCTTTGAGGTGGGTTCCTACGAGCAGTACTTC.

The rearrangement links TRBV13 to TRBJ2-7; D not resolved. Germline CDR1 PRHDT, CDR2 FYEKMQ (reference sequence). V dropped 5 bases and J dropped 3 bases, with 14 bases sitting between them. This CDR3 has 14 residues. Written as DNA, the CDR3 is TGTGCCAGCAGCATCGGACCCTTTGACTACGAGCAGTACTTC. As protein: CASSIGPFDYEQYF.

DNA of the CDR3: TGCGCCAGCAGCTTATCCGGGACTATCGAAGAGACCCAGTACTTC. Translating it yields CASSLSGTIEETQYF. V gene TRBV5-1 combines with J gene TRBJ2-5; 7 positions agree with TRBD2. Trimming took 2 bases from V and 3 from J; bases not matched to a gene: 7. CDR3 length: 15 amino acids. The germline V gene has CDR1 SGHRS and CDR2 YFSETQ.

The rearrangement links TRBV15 to TRBJ1-5; D is possibly TRBD1 (6 bases). The CDR3 extends over 14 amino acids. Per the germline V gene, CDR1 is LNHNV and CDR2 is YYDKDF (reference sequence). The V end was cut by 4 bases, the J end by 5 bases, with 12 bases between. The CDR3 sequence is CATSKQGPDQPQHF. CDR3 nucleotide sequence: TGTGCCACCAGCAAACAGGGACCTGATCAGCCCCAGCATTTT. Based on the CDR3 plus reference TRBV15 and TRBJ1-5, the full variable domain is DAMVIQNPRYQVTQFGKPVTLSCSQTLNHNVMYWYQQKSSQAPKLLFHYYDKDFNNEADTPDNFQSRRPNTSFCFLDIRSPGLGDTAMYLCATSKQGPDQPQHFGDGTRLSIL.

The genes are TRBV4-1 and TRBJ2-7; unclear D gene. V shed 0 bases and J shed 5 bases, with 5 bases lying between them. Looked up from germline, CDR1 is MGHRA and CDR2 is YSYEKL. CDR3 size: 12 residues. CDR3 sequence reads: CASSQDWNEQYF. CDR3 nucleotide sequence: TGCGCCAGCAGCCAAGACTGGAACGAGCAGTACTTC.

The V and J genes are TRBV11-2 and TRBJ2-1; no firm D call. CDR1 SGHAT and CDR2 FQNNGV come from the germline V gene. This CDR3 has 12 residues. Trimming took off 0 bases at V and 12 bases at J, with 9 bases between the two ends. Here the CDR3 DNA reads TGTGCCAGCAGCTTAGAGAGGCTTACGCAGTTCTTC. Translating it yields CASSLERLTQFF.

This chain joins TRBV27 and TRBJ2-1; 9 positions agree with TRBD2. The CDR3 loop spans 16 amino acids. V was pared by 3 bases and J by 6 bases, with 9 bases of the junction left unmatched. CDR1 and CDR2 from the germline V gene are MNHEY and SMNVEV (reference sequence). The CDR3 here is CASSFLPSGVGNEQFF. The DNA for the CDR3 is TGTGCCAGCAGTTTCCTCCCTAGCGGGGTCGGCAATGAGCAGTTCTTC.

The V gene is TRBV15, the J gene TRBJ1-2, with TRBD1 matching 10 bases. This CDR3 is 15 amino acids long. V shed 5 bases, J shed 5 bases, and the junction held 8 bases outside the gene matches. Germline V gene lookup returns CDR1 LNHNV and CDR2 YYDKDF (reference sequence). The CDR3 reads CATSPTRDRGYGYTF. The CDR3 DNA sequence: TGTGCCACCAGCCCCACTCGGGACAGGGGATATGGCTACACCTTC.

On this clone itself: The sample contains more than one DNA sequence encoding this CDR3. The V call is TRBV11-3, the J call TRBJ2-2, with D unresolved. The germline V and J ends were trimmed by 0 bases and 1 base, with 3 bases remaining between them. This CDR3 spans 14 amino acids. CDR1 SGHNT and CDR2 YENEEA come from the germline V gene. The CDR3 here is CASSLDRNTGELFF. The CDR3 DNA sequence: TGTGCCAGCAGCTTAGACAGGAACACCGGGGAGCTGTTTTTT.

The J gene is TRBJ1-2, the V gene TRBV6-4; weak D call: TRBD1 (5 bases). The V gene lost 3 bases and the J gene lost 6 bases, with 20 bases spanning the gap. CDR1 and CDR2 (germline): MRHNA, SNTAGT. The CDR3 loop spans 16 amino acids. The DNA for the CDR3 is TGTGCCAGCAGTGAACTTCAGGGTCGTCGTTCTGATGGCTACACCTTC. Translation gives CASSELQGRRSDGYTF.

V and J are TRBV5-5 and TRBJ2-6; possibly TRBD2 for D (5 bases). CDR3 size: 17 residues. The V and J ends lost 6 bases and 0 bases respectively, with 16 bases between them. CDR1 is SGHKS and CDR2 is YYEKEE in the germline V gene (reference sequence). CDR3 protein: CASTPLRGISGANVLTF. The CDR3 coding sequence is TGTGCCAGCACCCCCCTGAGAGGGATCTCTGGGGCCAACGTCCTGACTTTC.